This T cell receptor (beta chain) stems from a study of CD8 T cells in Susac syndrome. The CDR3 contains 15 residues. Trimming removed 2 bases at V and 0 bases at J, with 7 bases between. The germline V gene has CDR1 MDHEN and CDR2 SYDVKM. RNA in amounts of roughly 0.5 to 1 ug was reverse transcribed with random hexamers. TCRdb re-called the immunoSEQ multiplex PCR reads through MiXCR, storing one row per CDR3 protein. This sample has approximately 74,000 distinct CDR3 sequences, with approximately 95% found just once. In its sample, this clonotype was seen once. This TCR derives from a human donor with Susac syndrome. The sequenced sample consisted of CD8+ T cells from PBMCs. V usage is TRBV28 and J usage is TRBJ2-2; D unclear. The CDR3 nucleotides are TGTGCCAGCAGTTTAGCGAACGCGAACACCGGGGAGCTGTTTTTT. Protein product: CASSLANANTGELFF.